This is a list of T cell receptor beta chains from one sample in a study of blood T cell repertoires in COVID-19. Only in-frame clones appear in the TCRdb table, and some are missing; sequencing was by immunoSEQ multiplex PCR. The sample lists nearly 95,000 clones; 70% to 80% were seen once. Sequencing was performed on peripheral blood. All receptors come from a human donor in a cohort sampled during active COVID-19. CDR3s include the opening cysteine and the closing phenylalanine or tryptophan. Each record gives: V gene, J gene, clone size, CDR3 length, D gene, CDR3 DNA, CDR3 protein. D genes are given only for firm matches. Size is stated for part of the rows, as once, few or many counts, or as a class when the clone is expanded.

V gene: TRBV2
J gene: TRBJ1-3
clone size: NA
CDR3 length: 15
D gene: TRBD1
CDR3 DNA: TGTGCCAGCAGTCGACAGGGGAAGGATGGAAACACCATATATTTT
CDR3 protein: CASSRQGKDGNTIYF

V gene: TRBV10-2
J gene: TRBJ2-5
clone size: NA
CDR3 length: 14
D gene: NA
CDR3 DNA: TGCGCCAGCAGTGAGTCGTCAGGGGGGAGGACCCAGTACTTC
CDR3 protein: CASSESSGGRTQYF

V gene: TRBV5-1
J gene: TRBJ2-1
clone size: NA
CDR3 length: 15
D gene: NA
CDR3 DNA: TGCGCCAGCAGCTTGGATAGCACTACCTACAATGAGCAGTTCTTC
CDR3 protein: CASSLDSTTYNEQFF

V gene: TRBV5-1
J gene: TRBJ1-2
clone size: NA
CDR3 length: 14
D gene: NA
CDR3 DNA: TGCGCCAGCAGCTTGGTAAGGGGCCTGGAGGGCTACACCTTC
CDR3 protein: CASSLVRGLEGYTF

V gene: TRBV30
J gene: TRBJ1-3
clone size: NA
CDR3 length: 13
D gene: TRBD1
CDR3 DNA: TGTGCCTGGGACAGGGGGATAGGAAACACCATATATTTT
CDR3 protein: CAWDRGIGNTIYF

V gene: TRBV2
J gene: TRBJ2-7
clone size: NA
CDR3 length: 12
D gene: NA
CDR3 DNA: TGTGCCAGCACGCTGGGGGGCTACGAGCAGTACTTC
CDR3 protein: CASTLGGYEQYF

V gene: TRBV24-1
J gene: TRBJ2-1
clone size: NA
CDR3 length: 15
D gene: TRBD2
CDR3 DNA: TGTGCCACCAGTGACCCGGGACTAGCTCAAGATGAGCAGTTCTTC
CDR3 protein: CATSDPGLAQDEQFF

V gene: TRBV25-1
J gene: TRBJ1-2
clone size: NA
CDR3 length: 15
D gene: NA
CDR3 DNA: TGTGCCAGCAGTTTCCGTTCAGGGCCTCTCGGGGGCTACACCTTC
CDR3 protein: CASSFRSGPLGGYTF

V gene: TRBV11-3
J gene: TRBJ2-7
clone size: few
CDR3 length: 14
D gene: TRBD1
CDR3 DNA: TGTGCCAGCAGCCCCGGGACAGGGGACCACGAGCAGTACTTC
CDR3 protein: CASSPGTGDHEQYF

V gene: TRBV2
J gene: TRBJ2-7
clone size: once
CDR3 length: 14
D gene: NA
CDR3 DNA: TGTGCCAGCAAGGGCGGGCCTAGCTCCTACGAGCAGTACTTC
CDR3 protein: CASKGGPSSYEQYF